One sample yielded the 32 T cell receptor beta chains listed below, sequenced in a study of cytomegalovirus exposure and HLA in healthy donors (dated by TCRdb to about 2017). Libraries were built with the immunoSEQ multiplex PCR assay. For the multiplex PCR, a mixture combining 60 forward primers for TCR Vbeta segments and 13 reverse primers for TCR Jbeta segments was used. Here the immuneACCESS table is served through TCRdb, limited to in-frame sequences with V and J called. Missing clones are a known gap in these copies; in checked studies unresolved V genes cover under half, and the rest lacks a known reason. Present in this sample are 110,000 to 150,000 clones, around a tenth of which were seen just once. 1.8% of the sample is taken by the ten largest. Sequencing was performed on PBMCs. The receptors were sampled from a man aged 45 to 65 in good health and CMV-seronegative.

J is TRBJ1-1 and V is TRBV19; TRBD1 matches 7 bases. Germline loops: CDR1 LNHDA, CDR2 SQIVND (reference sequence). This CDR3 is built from 15 residues. V gave up 6 bases and J gave up 6 bases; unmatched junction bases: 13. The CDR3: CASRVGTGQGAEAFF. The DNA for the CDR3 is TGTGCCAGTAGGGTGGGTACAGGGCAGGGGGCTGAAGCTTTCTTT.

The V gene is TRBV7-3, the J gene TRBJ2-5; 9 nucleotides align to TRBD1. Germline assignment: CDR1 SGHTA and CDR2 FQGTGA. The V gene end was trimmed by 1 base and the J gene end by 4 bases; junction bases not matched to a gene: 10. This CDR3 comprises 17 residues. CDR3 nucleotides: TGTGCCAGCAGCTTAAGGGGGACAGGGCGAGGGGGAGAGACCCAGTACTTC. Its translation: CASSLRGTGRGGETQYF.

The chain employs TRBV29-1 and TRBJ1-2; TRBD1 is a possible D gene (5 bases). V shed 3 bases and J shed 12 bases, with 17 bases lying between them. Germline assignment: CDR1 SQVTM and CDR2 ANQGSEA. The CDR3 has 12 amino acids. Written as DNA, the CDR3 is TGCAGCGTTGACTCCGGGACGGGGGGGAACACCTTC. Amino acids: CSVDSGTGGNTF.

In its sample, this clone was seen a few times. The V and J genes are TRBV7-8 and TRBJ2-2; D perhaps matches TRBD2 (7 bases). The V gene lost 5 bases and the J gene lost 6 bases, with 16 bases spanning the gap. Germline values: CDR1 SGHVS, CDR2 FQNEAQ. This CDR3 region has 15 residues. The CDR3 is CASSRAGAFAGELFF. The CDR3 coding sequence is TGTGCCAGCAGCCGGGCGGGGGCTTTTGCCGGGGAGCTGTTTTTT. Complete variable domain (other parts from reference TRBV7-8 and TRBJ2-2): GAGVSQSPRYKVAKRGQDVALRCDPISGHVSLFWYQQALGQGPEFLTYFQNEAQLDKSGLPSDRFFAERPEGSVSTLKIQRTQQEDSAVYLCASSRAGAFAGELFFGEGSRLTVL.

The table lists this clone with a few counts. This chain connects TRBV5-1 to TRBJ1-4; D unclear. Germline V gene lookup returns CDR1 SGHRS and CDR2 YFSETQ. The CDR3 sequence is 15 residues long. V lost 0 bases, J lost 0 bases, and 6 bases lay in between. The CDR3 loop reads CASSLVPATNEKLFF. The CDR3, as DNA: TGCGCCAGCAGCTTGGTCCCAGCAACTAATGAAAAACTGTTTTTT.

This clone appeared a few times. The chain recombines TRBV30 with TRBJ1-2; TRBD1 agrees at 9 bases. The CDR3 consists of 15 residues. V lost 2 bases and J lost 3; bases outside the gene matches: 7. The V gene's germline CDR1 is GTSNPN and CDR2 SVGIG (reference sequence). CDR3 loop: CAWSLLQGAYYGYTF. CDR3 DNA: TGTGCCTGGAGTCTTCTACAGGGGGCCTACTATGGCTACACCTTC.

On this clone: The junction and the germline gene differ at one end; a read error may be behind it. Additional DNA sequences in this sample encode the identical CDR3. This rearrangement joins TRBV6-5 to TRBJ1-2; possibly TRBD1 for D (5 bases). The V gene's germline CDR1 is MNHEY and CDR2 SVGAGI. This CDR3 is built from 15 residues. As DNA, the CDR3 is TGCGCCAGCAGTTACTCGGTGGGGCGCCCCCATGGCTACACCTTC. Its translation: CASSYSVGRPHGYTF.

This clone came up many times. The chain links TRBV2 to TRBJ2-2, with 9 bases that match TRBD1. The V gene end was trimmed by 7 bases and the J gene end by 8 bases; junction bases not matched to a gene: 8. The germline gives CDR1 SNHLY, CDR2 FYNNEI. This CDR3 is built from 14 residues. Here the CDR3 DNA reads TGTGCCAGCACCTCGGGACAGGGTAATGGGGAGCTGTTTTTT. Protein sequence: CASTSGQGNGELFF.

This clone was counted between two and nine times. The rearrangement links TRBV5-1 to TRBJ1-1, with 7 bases that match TRBD1. CDR1 and CDR2 (germline): SGHRS, YFSETQ. The V segment lost 4 bases and the J segment 0 bases; nucleotides outside the gene matches: 6. The CDR3 has 15 residues. In nucleotides, the CDR3 is TGCGCCAGCAGCGCAAGACAGGGACTGAACACTGAAGCTTTCTTT. Amino acid sequence: CASSARQGLNTEAFF. Full variable domain (rest looked up from reference TRBV5-1 and TRBJ1-1): KAGVTQTPRYLIKTRGQQVTLSCSPISGHRSVSWYQQTPGQGLQFLFEYFSETQRNKGNFPGRFSGRQFSNSRSEMNVSTLELGDSALYLCASSARQGLNTEAFFGQGTRLTVV.

The CDR3 sequence is CASSLSGGPYEQFF. The CDR3 DNA follows: TGCGCCAGCAGTCTGTCGGGGGGGCCCTATGAGCAGTTCTTC. The V gene is TRBV10-1, the J gene TRBJ2-1; 8 bases agree with TRBD2. Germline CDR1 and CDR2: WNHNN and SYGVQD (reference sequence). The ends lost 5 bases at V and 8 bases at J; junction bases unmatched: 8. The CDR3 spans 14 residues.

V gene TRBV9 combines with J gene TRBJ1-2; D may be TRBD1 (5 bases). Trimming cost V 1 base and J 4 bases, with 8 bases left between them. The CDR3 loop spans 13 amino acids. Germline CDR1 and CDR2: SGDLS and YYNGEE. In DNA, the CDR3 is TGTGCCAGCAGCGTACCAGGGTCCTATGGCTACACCTTC. It translates to CASSVPGSYGYTF.

This chain links TRBV27 with TRBJ2-7; 10 bases align to TRBD1. Germline values: CDR1 MNHEY, CDR2 SMNVEV (reference sequence). Germline trimming cut 4 bases from V and 6 bases from J; bases unmatched to any gene: 9. There are 15 residues in the CDR3. CDR3 DNA: TGTGCCAGCAGTTCGATCGGCCGGGACAGGGGCGAGCAGTACTTC. Its translation: CASSSIGRDRGEQYF.

This clone was detected a few times. J is TRBJ2-1 and V is TRBV5-1, with D perhaps matching TRBD2 (6 bases). CDR3 length: 15 amino acids. The V end lost 0 bases, the J end lost 9 bases, and 16 bases lay between the germline ends. The germline V gene encodes CDR1 SGHRS and CDR2 YFSETQ. CDR3 region: CASSLDGSSSAEQFF. The CDR3 DNA reads TGCGCCAGCAGCTTGGATGGGTCGTCTAGCGCTGAGCAGTTCTTC.

Remarks on this clone: Other nucleotide sequences from this sample produce the same CDR3. The V gene is TRBV7-9, the J gene TRBJ2-7; 7 bases fit TRBD1. The ends lost 5 bases at V and 3 bases at J; junction bases unmatched: 7. CDR1 is SEHNR, CDR2 FQNEAQ, per germline (reference sequence). The CDR3 is 14 residues long. The CDR3, as DNA: TGTGCCAGCAGCCCACGGGACAGAGACTACGAGCAGTACTTC. Translation gives CASSPRDRDYEQYF.

This clone was detected only a few times. This chain links TRBV28 with TRBJ1-2; 7 bases are shared with TRBD1. CDR3 length: 13 amino acids. The junction had 7 bases not matched to a gene; V was cut back by 5 bases and J by 7 bases. Germline CDR1 reads MDHEN; CDR2 reads SYDVKM. The CDR3 sequence: CASSNDRVRGYTF. The CDR3, as DNA: TGTGCCAGCAGTAACGACAGGGTTCGTGGCTACACCTTC.

CDR3 nucleotides: TGTGCCAGCATTCGGGACCGACAGGGCAACTATGGCTACACCTTC. This encodes CASIRDRQGNYGYTF. The chain couples TRBV2 to TRBJ1-2, with TRBD1 identical over 7 bases. CDR1 is SNHLY, CDR2 FYNNEI, per germline. Trimming cost V 7 bases and J 2 bases; bases outside gene matches: 10. This CDR3 is 15 amino acids long.

The chain combines TRBV10-3 with TRBJ1-3, with D possibly being TRBD1 (5 bases). This CDR3 comprises 17 residues. Trimming shortened V by 0 bases and J by 2 bases, and 14 bases separated the two germline ends. Germline CDR1 is ENHRY and CDR2 is SYGVKD. DNA of the CDR3: TGTGCCATCAGTGAGTCAGCCGGCAGGGTTCCTGGAAACACCATATATTTT. It encodes CAISESAGRVPGNTIYF.

The chain links TRBV5-1 to TRBJ2-1; tentatively, D is TRBD1 (6 bases). Trimming cost V 5 bases and J 5 bases, with 14 bases left between them. CDR1 is SGHRS, CDR2 YFSETQ, per germline. This CDR3 comprises 14 residues. The DNA of the CDR3 is TGCGCCAGCAGGCACGCACAGGGAAACAATGAGCAGTTCTTC. Translating gives CASRHAQGNNEQFF.

There are a few counts of this clone. This rearrangement joins TRBV5-1 to TRBJ1-1; TRBD1 is a possible D gene (6 bases). Trimming shortened V by 0 bases and J by 10 bases, and 19 bases separated the two germline ends. The CDR3 runs 15 residues. CDR1 SGHRS and CDR2 YFSETQ come from the germline V gene. The CDR3 sequence is CASSLEGGPSRGAFF. CDR3 sequence (DNA): TGCGCCAGCAGCTTGGAAGGGGGACCCTCGAGAGGAGCTTTCTTT.

The J gene is TRBJ2-3, the V gene TRBV9; tentative D call: TRBD2 (5 bases). V shed 0 bases and J shed 6 bases, with 8 bases lying between them. Looked up from germline, CDR1 is SGDLS and CDR2 is YYNGEE. The length of the CDR3 is 13 residues. In nucleotides, the CDR3 is TGTGCCAGCAGCGTAGTCGGGGTGGATACGCAGTATTTT. Protein product: CASSVVGVDTQYF.

V is TRBV7-6 and J is TRBJ2-2, with D possibly TRBD1 on 5 matching bases. This CDR3 region has 15 residues. Trimming took 3 bases from V and 4 from J, leaving 12 bases between them. Germline loops: CDR1 SGHVS, CDR2 FNYEAQ. In DNA, the CDR3 is TGTGCCAGCAGCTTCCGACAGAGTCGCACCGGGGAGCTGTTTTTT. This encodes CASSFRQSRTGELFF.

The chain combines TRBV19 with TRBJ1-4; TRBD1 matches at 7 bases. V shed 5 bases, J shed 3 bases, and the junction held 12 bases outside the gene matches. CDR1 is LNHDA, CDR2 SQIVND, per germline (reference sequence). The CDR3 totals 17 residues. The chain's CDR3 is CASSPPTGFSSNEKLFF. The DNA for the CDR3 is TGTGCCAGTAGTCCCCCGACAGGGTTTTCATCTAATGAAAAACTGTTTTTT.

The genes are TRBV5-1 and TRBJ1-5; TRBD1 matches 11 bases. Trimming at V came to 2 bases and at J to 6 bases, leaving 1 base not matched to a gene. There are 14 residues in the CDR3. Germline assignment: CDR1 SGHRS and CDR2 YFSETQ. The CDR3 region is CASSLGQGAQPQHF. DNA of the CDR3: TGCGCCAGCAGCTTAGGACAGGGGGCTCAGCCCCAGCATTTT.

The sample holds a few counts of this clone. The chain uses TRBV5-1 and TRBJ2-7, with a tentative D call TRBD2 (5 bases). V shed 0 bases and J shed 4 bases, with 14 bases lying between them. Germline V gene sequence: CDR1 SGHRS, CDR2 YFSETQ. The CDR3 sequence is 15 residues long. As DNA, the CDR3 is TGCGCCAGCAGCTTGGCCGGGGATATTACTTACGAGCAGTACTTC. Amino acids: CASSLAGDITYEQYF.

This clone was detected only a few times. This chain connects TRBV7-6 to TRBJ2-5, with TRBD1 identical over 9 bases. J gave up 5 bases and V 1 base, and 14 bases lay outside the gene matches. Germline V CDR1 and CDR2: SGHVS, FNYEAQ. CDR3 length equals 18 residues. CDR3 residues: CASSLVGGTGMPSETQYF. For the CDR3, the DNA is TGTGCCAGCAGCTTAGTGGGCGGGACAGGGATGCCTTCGGAGACCCAGTACTTC.

This clone was detected a few times. V gene TRBV9 combines with J gene TRBJ1-5; D might be TRBD1 (6 bases). V was pared by 3 bases and J by 8 bases, with 15 bases between. In germline, CDR1 is SGDLS, CDR2 YYNGEE. The CDR3 is made up of 14 amino acids. CDR3: CASSADGGSEPQHF. In nucleotides, the CDR3 is TGTGCCAGCAGCGCTGATGGGGGCTCTGAGCCCCAGCATTTT.

This sequence joins TRBV5-4 and TRBJ1-2, with D perhaps matching TRBD1 (6 bases). V lost 4 bases and J lost 4, with 14 bases in between. This CDR3 contains 14 residues. Germline V gene lookup returns CDR1 SGHNT and CDR2 YYREEE (reference sequence). The CDR3 sequence: CASSLQGIAYGYTF. CDR3 sequence (DNA): TGTGCCAGCAGCCTACAGGGTATCGCCTATGGCTACACCTTC.

Only a few counts were recorded for this clone. This chain links TRBV5-1 with TRBJ1-3, with a tentative D call TRBD1 (5 bases). CDR1 is SGHRS, CDR2 YFSETQ, per germline. V dropped 4 bases and J dropped 0 bases, with 11 bases sitting between them. This CDR3 region has 15 residues. Written as DNA, the CDR3 is TGCGCCAGCAGCACCGGACATGGCTCTGGAAACACCATATATTTT. This encodes CASSTGHGSGNTIYF.

This chain connects TRBV11-2 to TRBJ1-3, with 10 bases matching TRBD1. The V gene end was trimmed by 8 bases and the J gene end by 4 bases; junction bases not matched to a gene: 8. Germline V gene lookup returns CDR1 SGHAT and CDR2 FQNNGV. The length of the CDR3 is 15 residues. In DNA form, the CDR3 reads TGTGCCAGCGGTAGACAGGGGGCGCAAGGAAACACCATATATTTT. Its protein product is CASGRQGAQGNTIYF.

This clone was detected a few times. The chain couples TRBV7-9 to TRBJ2-1; TRBD1 matches at 11 bases. Germline CDR1 and CDR2: SEHNR and FQNEAQ (reference sequence). CDR3 length: 15 amino acids. Losses at the gene ends were 5 bases for V and 5 bases for J; bases not matched to a gene: 5. The chain's CDR3 is CASSAGQGVHNEQFF. CDR3 bases: TGTGCCAGCAGCGCGGGACAGGGGGTTCACAATGAGCAGTTCTTC. Full variable domain (outside the CDR3, taken from reference TRBV7-9 and TRBJ2-1): DTGVSQNPRHKITKRGQNVTFRCDPISEHNRLYWYRQTLGQGPEFLTYFQNEAQLEKSRLLSDRFSAERPKGSFSTLEIQRTEQGDSAMYLCASSAGQGVHNEQFFGPGTRLTVL.

This clone turned up a few times. V is TRBV19 and J is TRBJ2-5, with TRBD1 as a possible D gene (6 bases). The germline V gene has CDR1 LNHDA and CDR2 SQIVND (reference sequence). The V and J ends lost 4 bases and 2 bases respectively, with 14 bases between them. The CDR3 has 15 residues. The CDR3 is CASSKGVLMQETQYF. The CDR3 coding sequence is TGTGCCAGTAGTAAGGGGGTTCTCATGCAAGAGACCCAGTACTTC.

This clone has a handful of counts. V gene TRBV6-5 combines with J gene TRBJ1-2, with D uncertain. Trimming left V 5 bases short and J 1 base short, with 14 bases between. The CDR3 consists of 15 residues. Germline V gene sequence: CDR1 MNHEY, CDR2 SVGAGI. The CDR3 spells CASSPVYGFNYGYTF. The CDR3 DNA is TGTGCCAGCAGTCCCGTTTATGGCTTTAACTATGGCTACACCTTC.